This record concerns one T cell receptor (beta chain) sequence. Its antigen remains unidentified. The source of the sample is a study of T cells in tuberculosis. Findings and limits, study-wide: Cases with active tuberculosis were adults, while controls were adolescents. Smaller distances to GMM-specific TCRs suggested their expansion in active tuberculosis.

Indicated time point: new active TB diagnosis, blood taken before or within 7 days of starting treatment. V lost 1 base to trimming and J lost 6 bases, with 9 bases between them. This CDR3 is built from 14 residues. The germline V gene has CDR1 MGHRA and CDR2 YSYEKL. Sequenced by immunoSEQ multiplex PCR; TCRdb stores in-frame clones only, minus some. Among around 49,000 clones listed, 90% to 95% were seen once. Specimen: PBMCs, collected at tuberculosis diagnosis. The chain uses TRBV4-1 and TRBJ1-4; D is unresolved. The TCR comes from an adult with tuberculosis. The CDR3 DNA reads TGCGCCAGCAGCCAAGTGATCACAGATGAAAAACTGTTTTTT. As protein: CASSQVITDEKLFF.